The present entry profiles one T cell receptor beta chain with its context. Its specificity is not known. Germline loops: CDR1 LNHDA, CDR2 SQIVND (reference sequence). The CDR3 sequence is 13 residues long. The J segment lost 9 bases and the V segment lost 3 bases, leaving 4 bases of the junction unmatched. Assay: immunoSEQ multiplex PCR; the TCRdb copy retains only in-frame clones and omits some. The repertoire has about 50,000 clones, roughly nine tenths of them found once; the top ten carry 0.72%. The data are from a study of memory CD8 T cells in hepatitis C reinfection. Across the study: A couple of donors resolved primary infection, then developed chronic reinfection. HCV reinfection: RNA-positive following two negative tests at least 60 days apart. Samples late or after reinfection came 12 to 24 weeks post-detection.

Notes on the study in general: Only a handful of donors prevented definitive conclusions about public clonotypes.

Time point defined: late/post reinfection, 12 to 24 weeks after detection. Sorted cells were sequenced directly ex vivo without any in vitro expansion. Source material: naive CD8+ T cells sorted from blood. This clonotype was sampled from a man younger than 35 with hepatitis C virus infection. The rearrangement uses TRBV19 and TRBJ2-1; 8 nucleotides align to TRBD2. CDR3 region: CASSMGSGSEQFF. CDR3 coding DNA: TGTGCCAGTAGTATGGGGAGCGGGAGTGAGCAGTTCTTC.